Sequencing of this T cell receptor beta chain was carried out in a study of blood T cell repertoires in COVID-19. During active infection, Seattle patients enrolled and were then monitored through disease. Germline CDR1 reads MGHRA; CDR2 reads YSYEKL. V was clipped by 4 bases and J by 0 bases, with 10 bases between them. This CDR3 has 15 amino acids. Clones were read by immunoSEQ multiplex PCR, and TCRdb kept only the in-frame ones, dropping some. The repertoire holds under 400,000 clones, with approximately 89% as singletons. This clone was counted a single time. The chain joins TRBV4-1 to TRBJ1-5; the D gene is possibly TRBD1 (5 bases). The sequence was obtained from a woman aged 30 to 39 with COVID-19, enrolled during active disease. Sequenced: peripheral blood. The CDR3 coding sequence is TGCGCCAGCAGCCCAAACAGGTATAGCAATCAGCCCCAGCATTTT. It encodes CASSPNRYSNQPQHF.